This paragraph reports one T cell receptor (beta chain). Its antigen is as yet unknown. This sample is drawn from a study of T cell clones after liver transplantation. Clones were sequenced by immunoSEQ multiplex PCR, and TCRdb holds only the in-frame ones, with some missing. The profile shows tens of thousands of clones, under 95% of them singletons. Study outcomes and limitations: In a couple of subjects, few donor cells limited the measurable donor-reactive repertoire. Circulating graft-donor-reactive CD4 TCRbeta sequences fell significantly post-transplant in most of the 8 subjects.

This material consisted of CD4+ T cells from blood, taken before liver transplant. The receptor was isolated from a human donor who received a liver transplant.

The CDR3 region is CASSLALGVGSYEQYF. The DNA of the CDR3 is TGTGCCAGCAGCTTAGCGCTCGGAGTCGGGTCCTACGAGCAGTACTTC. The chain carries TRBV7-2 and TRBJ2-7; D gene ambiguous. Germline V gene data show CDR1 as SGHTA and CDR2 as FQGNSA. Between the trimmed V and J ends, which lost 0 bases and 1 base, there was a span of 13 bases. CDR3 length: 16 residues.